This entry describes one T cell receptor (beta chain). The antigen is unknown. 5'RACE primed at constant segments yielded TCR alpha and TCR beta cDNA libraries bearing sample barcodes and UMIs. TCRdb used MiXCR to reprocess the 5' RACE reads, holding one entry per CDR3 protein. The sample lists 470,000 or so distinct CDR3 sequences, 15% to 25% occurring once. The data derive from a study of T-cell memory formation after mild COVID-19. General study points: Cross-reactive memory apparently joined, as some responding clones appeared in pre-infection memory.

The germline V gene encodes CDR1 SGHDT and CDR2 YYEEEE. CDR3 size: 14 residues. Trimming shortened V by 3 bases and J by 4 bases, and 13 bases separated the two germline ends. Sequencing used PBMCs or a T cell subset sorted from them (not recorded which). The receptor was derived from an adult woman who had mild COVID-19 (a few samples of this study predate the infection). Cell type and time point are not known. The chain is built from TRBV5-6 and TRBJ1-1; D unclear. The CDR3 protein is CASSSPGLGTEAFF. The DNA of the CDR3 is TGTGCCAGCAGCTCACCCGGCTTGGGCACTGAAGCTTTCTTT.